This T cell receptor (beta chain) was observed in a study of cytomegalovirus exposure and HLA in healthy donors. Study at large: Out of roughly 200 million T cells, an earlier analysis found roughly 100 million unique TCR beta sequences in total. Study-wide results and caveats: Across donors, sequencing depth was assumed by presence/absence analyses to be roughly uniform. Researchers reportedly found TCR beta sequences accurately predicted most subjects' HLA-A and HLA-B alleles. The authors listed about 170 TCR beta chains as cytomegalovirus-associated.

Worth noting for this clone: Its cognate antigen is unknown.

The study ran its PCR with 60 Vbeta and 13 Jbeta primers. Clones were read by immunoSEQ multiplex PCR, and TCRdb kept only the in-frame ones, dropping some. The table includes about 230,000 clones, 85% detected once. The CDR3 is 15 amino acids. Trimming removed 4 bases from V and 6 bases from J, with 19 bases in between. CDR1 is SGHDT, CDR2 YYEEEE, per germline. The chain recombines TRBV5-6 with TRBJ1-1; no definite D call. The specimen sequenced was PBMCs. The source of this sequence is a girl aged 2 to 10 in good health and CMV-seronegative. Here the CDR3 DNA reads TGTGCCAGCAGCCTACACGGGAGAGTAGACGCTGAAGCTTTCTTT. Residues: CASSLHGRVDAEAFF.